This T cell receptor beta chain was captured in a study of blood T cell repertoires in COVID-19. Study overall: COVID-19 samples from acute and convalescent phases originated in the United States, Italy and Spain. In each case, the material was cDNA or gDNA derived from T cells, B-cell-depleted T cells, or PBMCs.

Per the authors' pipeline: Amplification of reference gene primers provided the estimated nucleated cell counts. Clones were read by immunoSEQ multiplex PCR, and TCRdb kept only the in-frame ones, dropping some. Clonal size and the V and J genes are those of that table, whereas D and trimming came from the DNA. The sample includes some 140,000 clones, under 80% of them seen just once. The ends were cut back, 6 bases at V and 0 bases at J, with 8 bases in the middle. There are 13 residues in the CDR3. CDR1 and CDR2 from the germline V gene are SGHTA and FQGTGA. The sample comprised peripheral blood. The receptor was derived from a man older than 75 with acute or convalescent COVID-19. This sequence joins TRBV7-3 and TRBJ1-1, with no clear D. CDR3 residues: CASSFTVNTEAFF. The CDR3 DNA reads as TGTGCCAGCAGTTTTACAGTGAACACTGAAGCTTTCTTT.